These T cell receptor beta chains were read from a single sample in a study of technical replicates of blood from a few donors. Measured with immunoSEQ multiplex PCR; TCRdb has only the in-frame clones, and not every one. The table records 84,000 or so clones, roughly 94% of them present only once. The sample was T cells isolated from PBMCs. The receptors shown here come from a human donor in good health. Each CDR3 is given with its conserved first and last residue. A D gene is named only where the DNA matches it firmly. Rows may omit the clone size; those that give it use once, few, many or a size class.

clone_size j_call v_call d_call cdr3_nt cdr3_aa
- TRBJ2-1 TRBV7-2 TRBD2 TGTGCCAGCAGCCCAAGACTAGCGGGAGGCAATGAGCAGTTCTTC CASSPRLAGGNEQFF
once TRBJ2-3 TRBV5-6 TRBD2 TGTGCCAGCAGCAATAGCGGGGGGGCCTCAGATACGCAGTATTTT CASSNSGGASDTQYF
- TRBJ1-5 TRBV4-1 - TGCGCCAGCAGCCAAGATTTCAATGCGGGGGGGAGTCAGCCCCAGCATTTT CASSQDFNAGGSQPQHF
- TRBJ2-7 TRBV14 - TGTGCCAGCAGCCAAGATCGGAGCGCATTCTCCTACGAGCAGTACTTC CASSQDRSAFSYEQYF
- TRBJ1-2 TRBV10-3 - TGTGCCATCAGACAGCCCCCCTATGGCTACACCTTC CAIRQPPYGYTF
- TRBJ1-1 TRBV7-9 - TGTGCCAGCAGCTTAACTCTGAACACTGAAGCTTTCTTT CASSLTLNTEAFF
- TRBJ2-1 TRBV7-9 TRBD2 TGTGCCAGCAGCCGCTGGGCTAGCGGGAACTTGGGATCCGTCGATGAGCAGTTCTTC CASSRWASGNLGSVDEQFF
- TRBJ2-2 TRBV5-1 TRBD2 TGCGCCAGCAGCGGTCTAGCGGGACCCTTCCCCGGGGAGCTGTTTTTT CASSGLAGPFPGELFF
once TRBJ2-3 TRBV5-1 TRBD2 TGCGCCAGCCAGTACTTAGCGGGAGGCGGCACAGATACGCAGTATTTT CASQYLAGGGTDTQYF
- TRBJ2-7 TRBV6-1 - TGTGCCAGCAGTGTAACAGGATCCGAGCAGTACTTC CASSVTGSEQYF
- TRBJ2-7 TRBV15 - TGTGCCACCAGCAGAGTATCGGGTTACGACTCCTACGAGCAGTACTTC CATSRVSGYDSYEQYF
once TRBJ2-1 TRBV25-1 TRBD2 TGTGCCAGCAGTTCGCTAGCGGGAGGGCTCGATAATGAGCAGTTCTTC CASSSLAGGLDNEQFF
- TRBJ1-2 TRBV7-9 - TGTGCCAGCAGCTACCCGGGTGGGGGGGCCCGCCGGGGCTACACCTTC CASSYPGGGARRGYTF
- TRBJ2-1 TRBV4-1 TRBD1 TGCGCCAGCAGCCAAGGTCCCGGTGACAGGGCGGAGCAGTTCTTC CASSQGPGDRAEQFF
- TRBJ2-3 TRBV5-4 TRBD1 TGTGCCAGCAGGCCGGACAGGGTCACAGATACGCAGTATTTT CASRPDRVTDTQYF
- TRBJ2-7 TRBV29-1 - TGCAGCGTTGAACTCAGCGTGTCGAAGGACTACGAGCAGTACTTC CSVELSVSKDYEQYF
- TRBJ1-1 TRBV29-1 - TGCAGCGTCCTTCCGCGACAGATCATGAACACTGAAGCTTTCTTT CSVLPRQIMNTEAFF
- TRBJ1-4 TRBV6-5 TRBD1 TGTGCCAGCAGTTACGCCGAAGGGGGCTTTGAAAAACTGTTTTTT CASSYAEGGFEKLFF
- TRBJ1-4 TRBV11-3 - TGTGCCAGCAGCTCAGGGGTAGGACGTGAAAAACTGTTTTTT CASSSGVGREKLFF
- TRBJ2-6 TRBV11-3 - TGTGCCACCCTTGGGGCCAACGTCCTGACTTTC CATLGANVLTF
- TRBJ2-5 TRBV11-3 - TGTGCCAGCAGCTCCGGCTGGGGAGCGGTCGACCAAGAGACCCAGTACTTC CASSSGWGAVDQETQYF
- TRBJ2-3 TRBV5-1 - TGCGCCAGCACACGGGGTGGGAGCACAGATACGCAGTATTTT CASTRGGSTDTQYF
- TRBJ1-2 TRBV28 - TGTGCCAGCGTCCAGGGGCGCGGGTTCCGTAACTATGGCTACACCTTC CASVQGRGFRNYGYTF
- TRBJ2-3 TRBV9 - TGTGCCAGCAGCGTAGTATGGGGGCCGAGCACAGATACGCAGTATTTT CASSVVWGPSTDTQYF
- TRBJ1-2 TRBV6-6 TRBD1 TGTGCCAGCAGCAGGGACAGACCGTCATCCTATGGCTACACCTTC CASSRDRPSSYGYTF
- TRBJ1-1 TRBV10-3 TRBD1 TGTGCCATCAGGGGGACAGGTCGCCCTGAAGCTTTCTTT CAIRGTGRPEAFF
- TRBJ1-1 TRBV4-1 - TGCGCCAGCAGCCAAGATCCCCCCCAGGCAGGCACTGAAGCTTTCTTT CASSQDPPQAGTEAFF
- TRBJ2-1 TRBV29-1 TRBD2 TGCAGCGTTGAAGTCTGGACTAGCGGCTCCTACAATGAGCAGTTCTTC CSVEVWTSGSYNEQFF
- TRBJ2-5 TRBV19 - TGTGCCAGTAGTCTGCGTTTCGTGAGCCAAGAGACCCAGTACTTC CASSLRFVSQETQYF
- TRBJ2-7 TRBV2 TRBD2 TGTGCCAGCAGTCTCGGCCTAGCGGATTTCTCCTACGAGCAGTACTTC CASSLGLADFSYEQYF
- TRBJ2-7 TRBV11-2 - TGTGCCAGCAGCCCGGGGGAGTACTTC CASSPGEYF
- TRBJ2-1 TRBV9 TRBD1 TGTGCCAGCGGACCCCGACAGGGTCCGGTCAATGAGCAGTTCTTC CASGPRQGPVNEQFF
- TRBJ1-1 TRBV6-6 TRBD1 TGTGCCAGCAGTCTGGGGACAGATTACACTGAAGCTTTCTTT CASSLGTDYTEAFF
- TRBJ2-6 TRBV28 TRBD2 TGTGCCAGCACCCCGGGAGGACTCATGGGCTCTGGGGCCAACGTCCTGACTTTC CASTPGGLMGSGANVLTF
- TRBJ2-7 TRBV4-1 - TGCGCCAGCAGCCAGGAACGGGGGTTTGGCGAGCAGTACTTC CASSQERGFGEQYF
- TRBJ2-7 TRBV5-8 - TGTGCCAGCAGCTTGGGGGGGCACTCCTACGAGCAGTACTTC CASSLGGHSYEQYF
- TRBJ1-1 TRBV7-2 - TGTGCCAGCAGCGCCGGGGGTTTCATGAACACTGAAGCTTTCTTT CASSAGGFMNTEAFF
- TRBJ1-5 TRBV10-2 TRBD1 TGCGCCAGCGGGACAGGGTGGGATCAGCCCCAGCATTTT CASGTGWDQPQHF
- TRBJ2-1 TRBV6-1 TRBD1 TGTGCCAGCAGTACCACAGGGGCGTTAATCAATGAGCAGTTCTTC CASSTTGALINEQFF
- TRBJ2-3 TRBV10-2 - TGCGCCAGCAAGCACAGGGCAGATACGCAGTATTTT CASKHRADTQYF
few TRBJ1-1 TRBV29-1 - TGCAGCCTTTCGACGGGGACTGAAGCTTTCTTT CSLSTGTEAFF
- TRBJ2-1 TRBV7-2 TRBD1 TGTGCCAGCAGTCATAAACAGGGGGCGAATAACTACAATGAGCAGTTCTTC CASSHKQGANNYNEQFF
- TRBJ1-5 TRBV2 - TGTGCCAGCAGGGGTGAGGCAGGGGTTTATCAGCCCCAGCATTTT CASRGEAGVYQPQHF
- TRBJ1-1 TRBV21-1 - TGTGCCAGCAGCAATGGGGAGGGGCGTAACACTGAAGCTTTCTTT CASSNGEGRNTEAFF
once TRBJ2-3 TRBV29-1 TRBD1 TGCAGCGTGACGGGACAGCTAGCAGATACGCAGTATTTT CSVTGQLADTQYF
- TRBJ2-2 TRBV11-2 - TGTGCCAGCAGCTTGCGGAGGGGGCTCACCGGGGAGCTGTTTTTT CASSLRRGLTGELFF
- TRBJ2-7 TRBV5-4 TRBD1 TGTGCCAGCAGCCAGGGACAGGCGAGCTCCTACGAGCAGTACTTC CASSQGQASSYEQYF
few TRBJ1-1 TRBV7-9 - TGTGCCAGCACCCAAGCTGAGGGAGCTTTCTTT CASTQAEGAFF
- TRBJ2-1 TRBV5-1 TRBD1 TGCGCCAGCAGCTTTGTAGGGGGACAGGGCCTCAATGAGCAGTTCTTC CASSFVGGQGLNEQFF
- TRBJ1-2 TRBV7-9 - TGTGCCAGCAGCTCACAGGGTGGGGGACCTTATGGCTACACCTTC CASSSQGGGPYGYTF
once TRBJ2-2 TRBV27 - TGTGCCAGCAGTTTAAGAGGCGCCCCGAACACCGGGGAGCTGTTTTTT CASSLRGAPNTGELFF
- TRBJ2-7 TRBV14 - TGTGCCAGCAGCCAGCTAGGCGGGCCCTACGAGCAGTACTTC CASSQLGGPYEQYF
once TRBJ2-1 TRBV5-1 - TGCGCCAGCAGCTTTAGTTACAATGAGCAGTTCTTC CASSFSYNEQFF
- TRBJ2-5 TRBV6-6 - TGTGCCAGCCGAACTAGCCAAGAGACCCAGTACTTC CASRTSQETQYF
- TRBJ2-7 TRBV30 TRBD1 TGTGCCTGGAGTAAGACAGGGGGAGGGTACGAGCAGTACTTC CAWSKTGGGYEQYF
- TRBJ1-1 TRBV28 - TGTGCCAGCAGTTCCAGGATGAACACTGAAGCTTTCTTT CASSSRMNTEAFF
- TRBJ1-2 TRBV27 - TGTGCCAGCAGAGCCGGGAACTATGGCTACACCTTC CASRAGNYGYTF